Reported below is one T cell receptor beta chain. The trim removed 3 bases at V and 8 bases at J, leaving 25 bases unmatched. Germline CDR1 reads DFQATT; CDR2 reads SNEGSKA (reference sequence). This CDR3 region has 19 residues. The source of the sample is a study of blood T cell repertoires in COVID-19. Across the study: Acute and convalescent COVID-19 samples came from the United States, Italy and Spain. T cells, B-cell-depleted T cells, or PBMCs provided the cDNA or gDNA that served as material.

Per the original methods: Researchers report that nucleated cell counts were estimated from reference gene primer amplification. Produced via immunoSEQ multiplex PCR; TCRdb's table is partial and in-frame only. The D gene and trimming were derived from the DNA, and the V and J assignments and clone size from that table. In the table there are about 25,000 clones, 80% to 90% of which are singletons. Sequencing input: peripheral blood. The chain combines TRBV20-1 with TRBJ2-1; 7 bases map to TRBD1. This clonotype originated in a man aged 70-80 years with acute or convalescent COVID-19. The chain's CDR3 is CSASSKVLGQQTGPDEQFF. The CDR3 DNA is TGCAGTGCTAGTTCAAAGGTTTTAGGACAACAGACAGGGCCGGATGAGCAGTTCTTC.